A selection of T cell receptor beta chains follows, all from one sample in a study of blood T cell repertoires in COVID-19. The data were produced by immunoSEQ multiplex PCR, yet TCRdb's version contains in-frame clones alone and is incomplete. The sample holds a few hundred thousand clones, about 89% seen once. The sequencing sample was made of peripheral blood. These receptors were obtained from a woman in her forties or fifties with acute or convalescent COVID-19. CDR3s include the opening cysteine and the closing phenylalanine or tryptophan. D genes are given only for firm matches. Expanded clones get a size class; other rows say once, few or many, or leave the size out.

d_call	j_call	v_call	clone_size	cdr3_aa	cdr3_nt
NA	TRBJ2-1	TRBV5-4	NA	CASSLGDFEQFF	TGTGCCAGCAGCTTAGGGGATTTTGAGCAGTTCTTC
NA	TRBJ1-1	TRBV18	NA	CASSPGAGMNTEAFF	TGTGCCAGCTCACCAGGGGCGGGGATGAACACTGAAGCTTTCTTT
TRBD1	TRBJ1-1	TRBV7-3	NA	CASSLGTGAEAFF	TGTGCCAGCAGCTTAGGGACAGGGGCTGAAGCTTTCTTT
NA	TRBJ2-1	TRBV7-3	NA	CASSFSINNEQFF	TGTGCCAGCAGCTTCTCTATAAATAATGAGCAGTTCTTC
NA	TRBJ2-1	TRBV5-1	few	CASSLAARGRNEQFF	TGCGCCAGCAGCTTGGCAGCCAGGGGACGCAATGAGCAGTTCTTC
TRBD1	TRBJ1-2	TRBV15	once	CATRTGTGRSSYGYTF	TGTGCCACCCGTACCGGGACAGGAAGATCGAGCTATGGCTACACCTTC
NA	TRBJ1-4	TRBV5-1	once	CASSYTAGATNEKLFF	TGCGCCAGCAGCTACACCGCAGGGGCAACTAATGAAAAACTGTTTTTT
NA	TRBJ1-1	TRBV5-5	few	CASSPAPTGETEAFF	TGTGCCAGCAGCCCCGCACCGACAGGAGAAACTGAAGCTTTCTTT
TRBD1	TRBJ1-6	TRBV15	once	CATSRDGTENSPLHF	TGTGCCACCAGCAGAGATGGGACAGAGAATTCACCCCTCCACTTT
NA	TRBJ2-6	TRBV4-1	NA	CASSQGLGGSGANVLTF	TGCGCCAGCAGCCAAGGATTGGGAGGATCTGGGGCCAACGTCCTGACTTTC
TRBD1	TRBJ1-2	TRBV5-1	NA	CASSLVTGDGYTF	TGCGCCAGCAGCTTGGTGACAGGGGATGGCTACACCTTC
TRBD2	TRBJ2-7	TRBV5-1	NA	CASSSPPGGQYF	TGCGCCAGCAGCTCCCCTCCGGGAGGGCAGTACTTC
NA	TRBJ2-1	TRBV5-1	NA	CASSLYSLGLGNEQFF	TGCGCCAGCAGCTTGTATTCCCTAGGACTGGGGAATGAGCAGTTCTTC
TRBD2	TRBJ2-7	TRBV28	NA	CASSPGTSGSYEQYF	TGTGCCAGCAGCCCCGGGACTAGCGGCTCCTACGAGCAGTACTTC
NA	TRBJ1-1	TRBV28	NA	CASSYEGHMNTEAFF	TGTGCCAGCAGTTACGAGGGACATATGAACACTGAAGCTTTCTTT
TRBD1	TRBJ2-7	TRBV29-1	NA	CSVVRDRTDEQYF	TGCAGCGTTGTCCGGGACAGAACCGACGAGCAGTACTTC
NA	TRBJ2-7	TRBV4-3	NA	CASSQETPERYGSYEQYF	TGCGCCAGCAGCCAAGAAACCCCTGAGCGCTACGGGTCCTACGAGCAGTACTTC
TRBD1	TRBJ2-2	TRBV18	NA	CASSLGTGGNTGELFF	TGTGCCAGCTCACTCGGGACAGGGGGCAACACCGGGGAGCTGTTTTTT
NA	TRBJ1-5	TRBV30	NA	CAWSRTPYQPQHF	TGTGCCTGGAGTAGGACACCGTATCAGCCCCAGCATTTT
TRBD2	TRBJ2-3	TRBV5-6	NA	CASSPVRWLAGTDTQYF	TGTGCCAGCAGCCCCGTTCGGTGGCTAGCGGGCACAGATACGCAGTATTTT
NA	TRBJ2-1	TRBV27	NA	CASVGGLSGEQFF	TGTGCCAGCGTTGGAGGACTTTCCGGTGAGCAGTTCTTC
TRBD2	TRBJ2-1	TRBV4-2	NA	CASSQDPFSGSYNEQFF	TGTGCCAGCAGCCAAGACCCGTTTAGCGGGAGCTACAATGAGCAGTTCTTC
TRBD1	TRBJ2-1	TRBV4-3	NA	CASSQLTGAFYNEQFF	TGCGCCAGCAGCCAACTGACAGGGGCTTTTTACAATGAGCAGTTCTTC
TRBD1	TRBJ1-4	TRBV19	NA	CASSLGQGLNEKLFF	TGTGCCAGTAGTTTGGGACAGGGGCTTAATGAAAAACTGTTTTTT
NA	TRBJ2-7	TRBV27	few	CASSPTSPYEQYF	TGTGCCAGCAGTCCCACTAGCCCCTACGAGCAGTACTTC
TRBD2	TRBJ2-1	TRBV6-4	NA	CASSDSVLAGVSEQFF	TGTGCCAGCAGTGACTCGGTTCTAGCGGGAGTGAGTGAGCAGTTCTTC
TRBD1	TRBJ1-5	TRBV18	NA	CASSPLPGQGSYQPQHF	TGTGCCAGCTCACCACTTCCGGGACAGGGGTCGTATCAGCCCCAGCATTTT
NA	TRBJ1-3	TRBV5-3	NA	CARSWRGTARNTIYF	TGTGCCAGAAGCTGGCGGGGAACGGCGAGAAACACCATATATTTT
TRBD2	TRBJ2-1	TRBV18	NA	CASSRGLAEFNEQFF	TGTGCCAGCTCACGTGGACTAGCGGAATTCAATGAGCAGTTCTTC
TRBD1	TRBJ2-6	TRBV7-3	NA	CASSPSGGSGANVLTF	TGTGCCAGCAGCCCCTCAGGGGGCTCTGGGGCCAACGTCCTGACTTTC
NA	TRBJ2-6	TRBV3-1/TRBV3-2	NA	CASSQTRQRSSGANVLTF	TGTGCCAGCAGCCAGACGAGACAGCGCAGCTCTGGGGCCAACGTCCTGACTTTC
NA	TRBJ2-7	TRBV30	NA	CAWSHMDEQYF	TGTGCCTGGAGTCACATGGACGAGCAGTACTTC
NA	TRBJ2-4	TRBV24-1	NA	CATSDPSREAKNIQYF	TGTGCCACCAGTGACCCCTCCAGGGAAGCCAAAAACATTCAGTACTTC
TRBD1	TRBJ2-5	TRBV7-2	NA	CASSLDRGLGTQYF	TGTGCCAGCAGCTTAGATAGGGGGCTAGGGACCCAGTACTTC
NA	TRBJ2-2	TRBV21-1	NA	CASTKPEQGRTGELFF	TGTGCCAGCACCAAACCGGAACAGGGCAGGACCGGGGAGCTGTTTTTT
NA	TRBJ1-1	TRBV7-9	once	CASSGRTGGTEAFF	TGTGCCAGCAGCGGCCGGACGGGAGGGACTGAAGCTTTCTTT
NA	TRBJ2-5	TRBV5-5	NA	CASSTWTDGQETQYF	TGTGCCAGCAGCACCTGGACAGACGGCCAAGAGACCCAGTACTTC
TRBD1	TRBJ1-5	TRBV18	NA	CASSRDRIGNQPQHF	TGTGCCAGCTCGCGGGACAGGATAGGCAATCAGCCCCAGCATTTT
NA	TRBJ2-3	TRBV7-9	once	CASVGPDNTDTQYF	TGTGCCAGCGTCGGCCCCGACAACACAGATACGCAGTATTTT
NA	TRBJ1-1	TRBV9	NA	CASKIVQNTEAFF	TGTGCCAGCAAGATTGTACAGAACACTGAAGCTTTCTTT
NA	TRBJ1-4	TRBV5-1	NA	CASSRGVDGEKLFF	TGCGCCAGCAGCCGGGGGGTGGATGGCGAAAAACTGTTTTTT
NA	TRBJ2-7	TRBV7-9	NA	CASSLAPGSYEQYF	TGTGCCAGCAGCTTAGCGCCGGGGAGCTACGAGCAGTACTTC
NA	TRBJ2-3	TRBV29-1	NA	CSVQPTAADTQYF	TGCAGCGTCCAACCCACTGCCGCAGATACGCAGTATTTT
TRBD2	TRBJ2-1	TRBV7-3	NA	CASSVFSGSWGEQFF	TGTGCCAGCAGCGTATTTAGCGGGAGTTGGGGTGAGCAGTTCTTC
NA	TRBJ1-5	TRBV19	NA	CASSMWRAQTPQHF	TGTGCCAGTAGTATGTGGCGGGCCCAAACGCCCCAGCATTTT
NA	TRBJ1-2	TRBV6-2/TRBV6-3	NA	CASSKSSGGYTF	TGTGCCAGCAGTAAGAGCAGCGGTGGCTACACCTTC
TRBD2	TRBJ2-2	TRBV24-1	NA	CATSAPYGAGGSEELFF	TGTGCCACCAGTGCTCCTTACGGAGCGGGAGGATCCGAGGAGCTGTTTTTT
NA	TRBJ2-2	TRBV7-2	NA	CASSLTGNTGELFF	TGTGCCAGCAGCTTAACAGGAAACACCGGGGAGCTGTTTTTT
NA	TRBJ1-5	TRBV24-1	NA	CATSDPAAGRTDQPQHF	TGTGCCACCAGTGATCCAGCCGCAGGGAGGACGGATCAGCCCCAGCATTTT
NA	TRBJ2-2	TRBV9	NA	CASSIDLTGELFF	TGTGCCAGCAGCATCGACTTGACCGGGGAGCTGTTTTTT
NA	TRBJ1-1	TRBV28	NA	CASSLESGFRYTEAFF	TGTGCCAGCAGTTTAGAGTCAGGATTTAGGTACACTGAAGCTTTCTTT
NA	TRBJ1-5	TRBV28	NA	CASSLAGDQPQHF	TGTGCCAGCAGTTTAGCGGGGGATCAGCCCCAGCATTTT
NA	TRBJ2-5	TRBV19	NA	CASTRRAEYQETQYF	TGTGCCAGTACCAGGCGGGCAGAGTACCAAGAGACCCAGTACTTC